What follows describes a single T cell receptor (beta chain). This receptor's antigen is unknown. Base qualities are missing; no much larger clone stands one base away. Donors were 30 to 45 systemically healthy Caucasian individuals from Russia aged roughly 6 to 90 years. Approximately 9 milliliters of peripheral blood were collected from each donor into EDTA-treated Vacutainer tubes. Ficoll-Paque density-gradient centrifugation was used to isolate PBMCs, with at least 6 million obtained per sample. Total RNA was extracted from PBMCs with Trizol reagent, with at least 6 micrograms obtained per sample. Naive CD45RAhigh/CD27high T cell percentages were measured by flow cytometry on a PBMC aliquot from every donor. These data are taken from a study of blood T cells in healthy people across ages (dated by TCRdb to about 2015). Regarding the complete study: In model experiments, roughly one uniquely barcoded TCR beta cDNA molecule per two T cells was captured by template switching. The study measured age-related changes in TCR beta repertoire diversity using deep sequencing normalized with unique cDNA molecular identifiers. Donors were grouped into four age groups: young (average 16 years), middle-aged (about 40), aged (around 56) and long-lived (approximately 75). Using the same blood draw, the study looked at two additional independent replicas of 1 million unique cDNA reads for two donors, one aged 18 to 30 and the other aged 80 or older.

Paper-wide results and their limitations: Because donor CMV infection status was unknown, age-related changes in expanded clonotypes were potentially confounded. Observed TCR beta diversity correlated strongly with the percentage of naive T cells measured by flow cytometry. Estimates of total diversity from one million sequenced T cells were regarded as lower bounds and underestimates. Because profiling used bulk unsorted PBMCs, naive and antigen-experienced compartments could not be compared conclusively. Observed TCR beta diversity per million T cells fell roughly linearly with age, and a significant reduction was already apparent by age approximately 40. Compared with the aged group, the long-lived group had more naive CD4+ T cells, fewer expanded clones and increased TCR diversity, a pattern suggesting age selection.

Library creation used 5' RACE. Sequencing took place on an Illumina HiSeq 2500. The second PCR ran for about 6 to 12 cycles and used a J-beta primer mix along with a sample-barcoded 5' primer. A unique molecular identifier was introduced onto each TCR beta cDNA molecule by a template-switch 5' adaptor carrying 12 random nucleotides. Each sample yielded at least 3 million CDR3-containing paired-end reads. The Mint cDNA synthesis kit, primed by a TRBC-specific oligonucleotide, was used to synthesize first-strand cDNA from all RNA. After uracil-DNA glycosylase treatment, a first 18-cycle PCR used universal primers M1SS and BC2_uni_R on all cDNA. The published analysis was carried out like this. For normalization, 1 million high-quality reads, each with a distinct molecular identifier, were randomly selected from each sample. Reads with shared molecular identifiers were discarded instead of being binned into consensus sequences. MiTCR, with a Q25 quality threshold and the strictest error-elimination algorithm, was used for CDR3 identification, clonotype clustering and error correction. A nonparametric unseen species model with Euler transformation was used to estimate lower-bound total TCR beta diversity. Using fastp trimming at Q25 and MiXCR clonotype assembly, TCRdb reanalyzed the public sequencing data and kept in-frame beta chains. Rows merge per CDR3 protein into single entries with the most common DNA and genes. What appears here as the V and J calls and clone size reflects TCRdb's work, not the paper's. The sample table records under 1,100,000 distinct CDR3 sequences; 20% to 25% of these occur just once. The ten largest make up approximately 0.75% of the sample.

According to the germline V gene, CDR1 reads SQVTM and CDR2 reads ANQGSEA. The CDR3, from cysteine to phenylalanine, totals 17 residues. The retained sequence is limited to the CDR3, 51 bases, with the frame set at the first base. Between the V and J ends, shortened by 6 bases and 3 bases respectively, the junction contains 26 bases. The same specimen was also included in a second study, on T cells of mothers and their children. The second study reports: The donors were nine systemically healthy Caucasian individuals, made up of three mothers and their six children. cDNA synthesis consumed the entire amount of extracted RNA, loaded at 1.5 ug RNA in each 15 ul reaction. In the second PCR, the M1S primer added sample barcodes and 2-4 random nucleotides. Over 9.5 million TCR beta CDR3 reads were obtained for each mother, and approximately 2.9 million reads were obtained for each child. Thymic selection shapes the output of TCR recombination in a similar way in related and unrelated pairs, and inherited differences have a minor effect. Normalized repertoire overlap was always found to be slightly, but never significantly, higher in related mother-child pairs than in unrelated mother-child pairs. With a sensitivity of about 100 clones per million clonotypes, no persistent microchimeric T cell clones were detected. The study used deep NGS to compare TCR beta repertoires of mothers and children, seeking features distinguishing related mother-child pairs from unrelated individuals. On average, the children were around 11 +/- 4 years old, while the mothers were around 42 +/- 4 years old. After adapter ligation with NEBNext reagents, the libraries were sequenced on Illumina HiSeq 2000 with 100+100 nt paired-end reads. To prevent cross-contamination, the mother and child libraries were prepared one month apart and sequenced in separate runs. For each donor, somewhere between roughly 450,000 and 2,100,000 distinct TCR beta clonotypes were identified. Naive TCR beta clonotypes were estimated from low-frequency clonotypes matched to each donor's FACS-determined naive share, without sorting.

The receptor chain draws on TRBV29-1 and TRBJ1-2; perhaps TRBD1 is the D gene, with 5 bases matching. The TCR was taken from a girl aged 2 to 9 in good health. Sequenced material: blood. Here is the DNA: TGCAGCGTCGGCGGGGGGTATGGTCCTTCTTGGGACTATGGCTACACCTTC. This translates into CSVGGGYGPSWDYGYTF.